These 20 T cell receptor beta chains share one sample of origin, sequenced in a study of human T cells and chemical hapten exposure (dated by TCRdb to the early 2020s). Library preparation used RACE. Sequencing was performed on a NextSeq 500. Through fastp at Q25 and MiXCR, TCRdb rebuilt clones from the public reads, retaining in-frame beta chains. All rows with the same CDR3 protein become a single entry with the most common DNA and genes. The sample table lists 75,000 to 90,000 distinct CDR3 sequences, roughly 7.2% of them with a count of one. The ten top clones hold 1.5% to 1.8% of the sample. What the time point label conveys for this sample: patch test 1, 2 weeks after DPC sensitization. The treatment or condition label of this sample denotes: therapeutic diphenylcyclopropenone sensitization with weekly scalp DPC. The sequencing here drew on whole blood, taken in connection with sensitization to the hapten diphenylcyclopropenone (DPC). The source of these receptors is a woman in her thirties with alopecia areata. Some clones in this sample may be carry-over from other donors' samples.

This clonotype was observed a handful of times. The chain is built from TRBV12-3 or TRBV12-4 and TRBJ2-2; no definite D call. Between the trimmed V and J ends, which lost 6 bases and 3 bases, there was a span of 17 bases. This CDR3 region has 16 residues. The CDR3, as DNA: TGTGCCAGCAGACCCGGACCCCCCTACTACACCGGGGAGCTGTTTTTT. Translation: CASRPGPPYYTGELFF.

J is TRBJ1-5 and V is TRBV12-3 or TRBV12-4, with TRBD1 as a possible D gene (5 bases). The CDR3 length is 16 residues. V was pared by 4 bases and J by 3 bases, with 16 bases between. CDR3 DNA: TGTGCCAGCAGTTCATCCGGGGCGGGGTACAATCAGCCCCAGCATTTT. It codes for CASSSSGAGYNQPQHF.

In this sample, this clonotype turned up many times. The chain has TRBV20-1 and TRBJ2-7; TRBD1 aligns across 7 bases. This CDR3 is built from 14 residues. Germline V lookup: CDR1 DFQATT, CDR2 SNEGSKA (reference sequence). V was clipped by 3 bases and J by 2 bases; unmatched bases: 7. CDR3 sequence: CSASVGDRAYEQYF. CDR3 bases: TGCAGTGCTAGCGTCGGTGACAGGGCCTACGAGCAGTACTTC.

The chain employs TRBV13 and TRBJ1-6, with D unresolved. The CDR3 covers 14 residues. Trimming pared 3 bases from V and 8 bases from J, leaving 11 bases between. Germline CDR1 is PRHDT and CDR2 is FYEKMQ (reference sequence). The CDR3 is CASSFRVSHSPLHF. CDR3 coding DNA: TGTGCCAGCAGCTTCCGGGTGTCACATTCACCCCTCCACTTT. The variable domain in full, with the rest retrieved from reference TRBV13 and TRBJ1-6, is AAGVIQSPRHLIKEKRETATLKCYPIPRHDTVYWYQQGPGQDPQFLISFYEKMQSDKGSIPDRFSAQQFSDYHSELNMSSLELGDSALYFCASSFRVSHSPLHFGNGTRLTVT.

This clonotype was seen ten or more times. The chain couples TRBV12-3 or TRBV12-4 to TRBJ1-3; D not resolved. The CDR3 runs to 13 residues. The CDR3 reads CGGGTSPGNTIYF. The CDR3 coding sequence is TGTGGGGGAGGAACGTCTCCTGGAAACACCATATATTTT.

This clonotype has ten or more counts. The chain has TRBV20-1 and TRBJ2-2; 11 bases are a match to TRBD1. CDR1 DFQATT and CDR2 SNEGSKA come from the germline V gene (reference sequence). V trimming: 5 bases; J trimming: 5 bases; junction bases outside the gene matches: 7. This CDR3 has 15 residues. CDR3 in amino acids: CSAVSGDRGTGELFF. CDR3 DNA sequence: TGCAGTGCTGTCTCCGGGGACAGGGGGACCGGGGAGCTGTTTTTT.

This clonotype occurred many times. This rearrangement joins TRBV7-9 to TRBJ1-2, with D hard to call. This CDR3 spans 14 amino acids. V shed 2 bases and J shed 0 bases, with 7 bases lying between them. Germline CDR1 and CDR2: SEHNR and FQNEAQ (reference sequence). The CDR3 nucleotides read TGTGCCAGCAGCTTATTTGGGCCTAACTATGGCTACACCTTC. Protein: CASSLFGPNYGYTF.

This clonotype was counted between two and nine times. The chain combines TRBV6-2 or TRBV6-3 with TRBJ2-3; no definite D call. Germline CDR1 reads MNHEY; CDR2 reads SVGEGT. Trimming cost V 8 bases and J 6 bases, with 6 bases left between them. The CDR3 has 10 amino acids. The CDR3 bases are TGTGCCAGCGAAGGCGATACGCAGTATTTT. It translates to CASEGDTQYF.

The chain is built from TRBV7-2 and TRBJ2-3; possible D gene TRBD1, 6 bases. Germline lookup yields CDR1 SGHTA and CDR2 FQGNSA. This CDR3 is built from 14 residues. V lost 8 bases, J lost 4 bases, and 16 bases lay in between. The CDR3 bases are TGTGCCAGCCGCCCCGTACAGGGACCAGATACGCAGTATTTT. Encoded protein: CASRPVQGPDTQYF.

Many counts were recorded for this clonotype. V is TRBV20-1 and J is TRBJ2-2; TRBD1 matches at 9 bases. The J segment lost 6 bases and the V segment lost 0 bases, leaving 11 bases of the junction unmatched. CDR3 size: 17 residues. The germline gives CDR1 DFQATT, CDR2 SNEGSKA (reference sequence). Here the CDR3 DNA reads TGCAGTGCTAGAGATCAGAAGGGACAGGGTTCACCCGGGGAGCTGTTTTTT. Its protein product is CSARDQKGQGSPGELFF.

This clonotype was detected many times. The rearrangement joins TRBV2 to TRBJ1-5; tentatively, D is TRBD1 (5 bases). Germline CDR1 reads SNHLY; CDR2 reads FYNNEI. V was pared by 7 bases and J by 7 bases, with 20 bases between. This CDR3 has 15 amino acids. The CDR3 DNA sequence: TGTGCCAGCATGGAGACTAGGCACTGGGGGCAGCCCCAGCATTTT. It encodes CASMETRHWGQPQHF. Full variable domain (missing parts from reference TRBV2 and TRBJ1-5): EPEVTQTPSHQVTQMGQEVILRCVPISNHLYFYWYRQILGQKVEFLVSFYNNEISEKSEIFDDQFSVERPDGSNFTLKIRSTKLEDSAMYFCASMETRHWGQPQHFGDGTRLSIL.

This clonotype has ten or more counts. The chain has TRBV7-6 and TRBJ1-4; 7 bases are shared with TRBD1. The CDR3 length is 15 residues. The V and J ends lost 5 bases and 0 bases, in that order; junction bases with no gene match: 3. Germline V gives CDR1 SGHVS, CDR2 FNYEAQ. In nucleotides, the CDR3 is TGTGCCAGCAGCATAACAGGGGCAACTAATGAAAAACTGTTTTTT. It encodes CASSITGATNEKLFF.

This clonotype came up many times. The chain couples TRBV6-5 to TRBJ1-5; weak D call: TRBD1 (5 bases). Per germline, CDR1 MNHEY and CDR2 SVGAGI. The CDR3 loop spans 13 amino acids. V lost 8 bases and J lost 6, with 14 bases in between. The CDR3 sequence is CASRGSRGQPQHF. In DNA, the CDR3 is TGTGCCAGCCGGGGGAGCCGAGGTCAGCCCCAGCATTTT.

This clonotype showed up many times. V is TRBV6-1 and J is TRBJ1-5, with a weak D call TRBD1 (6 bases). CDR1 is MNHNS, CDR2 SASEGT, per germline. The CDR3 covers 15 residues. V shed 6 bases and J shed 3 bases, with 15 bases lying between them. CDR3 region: CASSRSDSYNQPQHF. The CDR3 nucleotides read TGTGCCAGCAGCCGGTCGGACAGCTACAATCAGCCCCAGCATTTT.

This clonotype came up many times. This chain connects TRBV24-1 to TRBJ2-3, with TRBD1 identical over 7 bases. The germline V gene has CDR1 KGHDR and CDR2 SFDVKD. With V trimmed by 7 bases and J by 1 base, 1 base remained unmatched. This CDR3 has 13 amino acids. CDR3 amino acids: CATRGTGTDTQYF. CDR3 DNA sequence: TGTGCCACCAGGGGGACAGGCACAGATACGCAGTATTTT.

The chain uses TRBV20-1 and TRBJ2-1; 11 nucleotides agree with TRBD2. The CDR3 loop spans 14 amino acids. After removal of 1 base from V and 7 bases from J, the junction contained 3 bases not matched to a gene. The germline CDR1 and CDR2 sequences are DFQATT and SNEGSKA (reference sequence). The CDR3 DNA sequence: TGCAGTGCTAGAGCCGCTAGCGGGGGGAATGAGCAGTTCTTC. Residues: CSARAASGGNEQFF.

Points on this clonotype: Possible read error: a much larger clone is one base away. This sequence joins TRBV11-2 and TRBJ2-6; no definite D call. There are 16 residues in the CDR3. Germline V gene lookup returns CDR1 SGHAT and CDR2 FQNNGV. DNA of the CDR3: TGTGCCAGCAGGAGTCTTCGAAAGTCTGGGTCCAACGTCCTGACTTTC. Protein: CASRSLRKSGSNVLTF. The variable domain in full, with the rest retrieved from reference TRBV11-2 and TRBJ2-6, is EAGVAQSPRYKIIEKRQSVAFWCNPISGHATLYWYQQILGQGPKLLIQFQNNGVVDDSQLPKDRFSAERLKGVDSTLKIQPAKLEDSAVYLCASRSLRKSGSNVLTFGAGSRLTVL.

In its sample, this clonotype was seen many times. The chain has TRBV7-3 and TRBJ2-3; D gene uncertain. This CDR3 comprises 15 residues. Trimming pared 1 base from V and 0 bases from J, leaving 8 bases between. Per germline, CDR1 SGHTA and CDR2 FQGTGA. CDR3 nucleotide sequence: TGTGCCAGCAGCTTAAACACAGTTAGCACAGATACGCAGTATTTT. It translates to CASSLNTVSTDTQYF.

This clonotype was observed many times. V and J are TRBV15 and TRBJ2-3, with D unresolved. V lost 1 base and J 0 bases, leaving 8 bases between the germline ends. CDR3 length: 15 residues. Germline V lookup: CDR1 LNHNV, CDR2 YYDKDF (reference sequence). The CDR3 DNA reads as TGTGCCACCAGCAGAGGAATAGGTAGCACAGATACGCAGTATTTT. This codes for CATSRGIGSTDTQYF.

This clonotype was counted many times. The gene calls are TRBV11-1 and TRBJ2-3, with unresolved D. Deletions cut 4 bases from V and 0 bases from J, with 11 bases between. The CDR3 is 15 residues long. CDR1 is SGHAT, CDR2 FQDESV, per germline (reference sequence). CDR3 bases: TGTGCCAGCAGCTCGACTCGTAAAAGCACAGATACGCAGTATTTT. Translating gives CASSSTRKSTDTQYF. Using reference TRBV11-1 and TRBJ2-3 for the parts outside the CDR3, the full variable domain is EAEVAQSPRYKITEKSQAVAFWCDPISGHATLYWYRQILGQGPELLVQFQDESVVDDSQLPKDRFSAERLKGVDSTLKIQPAELGDSAMYLCASSSTRKSTDTQYFGPGTRLTVL.